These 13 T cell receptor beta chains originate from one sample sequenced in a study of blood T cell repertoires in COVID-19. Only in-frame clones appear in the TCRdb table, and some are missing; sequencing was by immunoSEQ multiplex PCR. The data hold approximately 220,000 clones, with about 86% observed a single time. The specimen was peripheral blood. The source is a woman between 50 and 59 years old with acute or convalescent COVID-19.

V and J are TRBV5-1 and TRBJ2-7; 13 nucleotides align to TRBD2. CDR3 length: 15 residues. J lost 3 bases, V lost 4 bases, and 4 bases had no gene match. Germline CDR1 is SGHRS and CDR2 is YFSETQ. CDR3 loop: CASSRTSGGLYEQYF. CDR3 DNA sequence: TGCGCCAGCAGCCGGACTAGCGGGGGACTCTACGAGCAGTACTTC. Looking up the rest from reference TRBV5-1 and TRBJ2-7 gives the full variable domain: KAGVTQTPRYLIKTRGQQVTLSCSPISGHRSVSWYQQTPGQGLQFLFEYFSETQRNKGNFPGRFSGRQFSNSRSEMNVSTLELGDSALYLCASSRTSGGLYEQYFGPGTRLTVT.

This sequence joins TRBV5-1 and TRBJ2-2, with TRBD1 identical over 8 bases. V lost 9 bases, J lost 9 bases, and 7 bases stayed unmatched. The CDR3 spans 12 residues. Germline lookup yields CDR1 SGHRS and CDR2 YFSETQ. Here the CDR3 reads CATGQDERELFF. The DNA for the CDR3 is TGCGCCACGGGACAGGACGAGCGGGAGCTGTTTTTT.

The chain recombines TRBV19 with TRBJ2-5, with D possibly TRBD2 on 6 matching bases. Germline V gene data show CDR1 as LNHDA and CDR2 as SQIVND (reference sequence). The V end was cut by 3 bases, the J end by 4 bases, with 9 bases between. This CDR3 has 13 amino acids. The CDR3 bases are TGTGCCAGTAGTATTAGGCGGGGAGAGACCCAGTACTTC. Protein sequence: CASSIRRGETQYF.

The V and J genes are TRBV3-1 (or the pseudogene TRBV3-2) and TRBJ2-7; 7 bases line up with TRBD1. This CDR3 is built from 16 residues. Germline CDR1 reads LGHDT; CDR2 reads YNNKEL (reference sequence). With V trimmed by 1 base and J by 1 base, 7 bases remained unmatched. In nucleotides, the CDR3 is TGTGCCAGCAGCCAAGGGGACAGATCTGGTTCCTACGAGCAGTACTTC. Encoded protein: CASSQGDRSGSYEQYF.

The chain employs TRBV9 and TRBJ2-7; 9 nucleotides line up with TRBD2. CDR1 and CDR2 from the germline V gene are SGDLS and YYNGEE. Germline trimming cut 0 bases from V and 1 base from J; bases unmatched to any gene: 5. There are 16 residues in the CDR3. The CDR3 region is CASSVAPSGGSYEQYF. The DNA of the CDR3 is TGTGCCAGCAGCGTAGCACCCAGCGGGGGGTCCTACGAGCAGTACTTC.

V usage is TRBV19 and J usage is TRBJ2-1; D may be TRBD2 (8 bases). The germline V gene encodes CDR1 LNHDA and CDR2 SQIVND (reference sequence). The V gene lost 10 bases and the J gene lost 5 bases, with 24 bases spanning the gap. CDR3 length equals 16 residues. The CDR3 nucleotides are TGTGCCATCTCCCCCGGGAGGGGACAGTTCGACAATGAGCAGTTCTTC. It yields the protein CAISPGRGQFDNEQFF.

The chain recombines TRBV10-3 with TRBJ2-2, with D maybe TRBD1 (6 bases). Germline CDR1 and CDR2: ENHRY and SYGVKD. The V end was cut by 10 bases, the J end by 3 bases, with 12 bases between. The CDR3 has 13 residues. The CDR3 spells CAKGGSDTGELFF. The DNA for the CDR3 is TGTGCCAAAGGGGGTTCGGACACCGGGGAGCTGTTTTTT.

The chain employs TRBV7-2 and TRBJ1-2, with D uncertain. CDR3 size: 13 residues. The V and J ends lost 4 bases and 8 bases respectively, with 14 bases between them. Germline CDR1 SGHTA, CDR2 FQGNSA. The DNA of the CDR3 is TGTGCCAGCAGCTCGAACAGCCCCTTAGGCTACACCTTC. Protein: CASSSNSPLGYTF. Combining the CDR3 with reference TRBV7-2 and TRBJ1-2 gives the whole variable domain GAGVSQSPSNKVTEKGKDVELRCDPISGHTALYWYRQSLGQGLEFLIYFQGNSAPDKSGLPSDRFSAERTGGSVSTLTIQRTQQEDSAVYLCASSSNSPLGYTFGSGTRLTVV.

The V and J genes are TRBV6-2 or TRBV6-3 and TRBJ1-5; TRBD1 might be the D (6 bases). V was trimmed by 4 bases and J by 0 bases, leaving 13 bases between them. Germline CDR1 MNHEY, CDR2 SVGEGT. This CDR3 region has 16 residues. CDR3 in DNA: TGTGCCAGCAGTTCTGGGGGCCCGTATAGCAATCAGCCCCAGCATTTT. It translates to CASSSGGPYSNQPQHF.

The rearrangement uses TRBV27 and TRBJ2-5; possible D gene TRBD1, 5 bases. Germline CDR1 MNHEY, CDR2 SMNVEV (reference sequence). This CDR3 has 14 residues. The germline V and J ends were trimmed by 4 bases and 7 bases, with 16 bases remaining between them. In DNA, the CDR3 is TGTGCCAGCAGTTCCGACAGTTCCGTGGGGACCCAGTACTTC. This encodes CASSSDSSVGTQYF.

The CDR3 region is CSAAQGNGNTEAFF. DNA for the CDR3: TGCAGCGCGGCGCAGGGTAATGGGAACACTGAAGCTTTCTTT. The chain carries TRBV29-1 and TRBJ1-1; the D gene is possibly TRBD1 (5 bases). Germline lookup yields CDR1 SQVTM and CDR2 ANQGSEA. The CDR3 loop spans 14 amino acids. Trimming took off 7 bases at V and 1 base at J, with 16 bases between the two ends.

CDR3 region: CASSSTGDNSPLHF. The DNA for the CDR3 is TGTGCCAGCTCATCAACAGGGGATAATTCACCCCTCCACTTT. The chain combines TRBV18 with TRBJ1-6, with 7 bases identical to TRBD1. The CDR3 runs 14 residues. Germline values: CDR1 KGHSH, CDR2 LQKENI. V was pared by 5 bases and J by 5 bases, with 3 bases of the junction left unmatched.

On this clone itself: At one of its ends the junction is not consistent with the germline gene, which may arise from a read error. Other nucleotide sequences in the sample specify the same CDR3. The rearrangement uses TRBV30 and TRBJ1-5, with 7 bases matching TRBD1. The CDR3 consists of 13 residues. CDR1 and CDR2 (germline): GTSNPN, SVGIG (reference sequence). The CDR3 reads CAWSGQGNQPQHF. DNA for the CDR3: TGTGCCTGGAGTGGACAGGGCAACCAGCCCCAGCATTTT.